Each of the 14 T cell receptor beta chains below was sequenced from the same sample in a study of kidney transplant recipient with SARS-CoV-2 infection. TCRdb re-analysed the reads in MiXCR, keeping a single row per CDR3 protein. The data hold 200,000 to 300,000 distinct CDR3 sequences, with 29% observed a single time. The sequenced sample was a blood sample, obtained at baseline and around day 110 from a kidney transplant recipient. These receptors were collected from a male patient in his 30s who had COVID-19 and was a kidney transplant recipient. Part of the T cells may come from the graft donor.

This clonotype is a singleton in its sample. This may come from a read error, since a much larger clone is one base off. This chain connects TRBV2 to TRBJ1-2, with 10 nucleotides matching TRBD1. Germline V gives CDR1 SNHLY, CDR2 FYNNEI. The length of the CDR3 is 15 residues. V trimming: 4 bases; J trimming: 2 bases; junction bases outside the gene matches: 4. The CDR3 DNA follows: TGTGCCAGCAGTGCAGACAGGGGGCCCAACTATGGCTACACCTTC. It yields the protein CASSADRGPNYGYTF.

This clonotype has at least ten counts. The chain couples TRBV9 to TRBJ1-3; no reliable D call. Looked up from germline, CDR1 is SGDLS and CDR2 is YYNGEE. Between the trimmed V and J ends, which lost 2 bases and 6 bases, there was a span of 9 bases. The CDR3 is 13 residues long. CDR3: CASSVASTNTIYF. The CDR3 nucleotides read TGTGCCAGCAGCGTGGCCTCTACAAACACCATATATTTT.

This clonotype was found many times. The chain uses TRBV3-1 and TRBJ1-2; D gene uncertain. The length of the CDR3 is 17 residues. In germline, CDR1 is LGHDT, CDR2 YNNKEL (reference sequence). V shed 5 bases and J shed 4 bases, with 23 bases lying between them. In nucleotides, the CDR3 is TGTGCCAGCAGCGTTAAGGCCACCCTTCGAAAGACCTATGGCTACACCTTC. Protein product: CASSVKATLRKTYGYTF.

As for this clonotype: A much larger clone differs by one base, so this may be a read error. This chain uses TRBV6-5 with TRBJ2-7; TRBD2 is a possible D gene (7 bases). V was clipped by 8 bases and J by 2 bases, with 16 bases between them. From germline, CDR1 is MNHEY and CDR2 SVGAGI. The CDR3 runs 14 residues. As DNA, the CDR3 is TGTGCCAGCTGGGGAGGGACAAGGACCTACGAGCAGTACTTC. Protein sequence: CASWGGTRTYEQYF.

This sequence joins TRBV20-1 and TRBJ2-1; 14 nucleotides agree with TRBD2. Germline loops: CDR1 DFQATT, CDR2 SNEGSKA (reference sequence). The CDR3 has 15 residues. Germline trimming cut 3 bases from V and 9 bases from J; bases unmatched to any gene: 7. The DNA of the CDR3 is TGCAGTGCTAGCCCGACTAGCGGGAGGGCGGGTGAGCAGTTCTTC. Amino acids: CSASPTSGRAGEQFF.

This clonotype was counted a few times. The chain links TRBV20-1 to TRBJ2-4; D is perhaps TRBD2 (6 bases). Trimming stripped 0 bases from V and 7 bases from J, with 10 bases between. The CDR3 is made up of 13 amino acids. CDR1 and CDR2 from the germline V gene are DFQATT and SNEGSKA (reference sequence). CDR3 protein: CSARDGSKNIQYF. CDR3 sequence (DNA): TGCAGTGCTAGAGACGGGAGTAAGAACATTCAGTACTTC.

For this clonotype: Its ends do not fully match the called genes, so a read error is possible. V gene TRBV5-6 combines with J gene TRBJ2-3, with a weak D call TRBD1 (6 bases). The J call may be faulty, since TRBJ2-1 better matches the DNA end. The length of the CDR3 is 16 residues. Germline CDR1 reads SGHDT; CDR2 reads YYEEEE. The CDR3 nucleotides read TGTGCCAGCAGCTTGGGGGGGCAGCCCCCTTACATTGAGCAGTTCTTC. Its translation: CASSLGGQPPYIEQFF.

Points on this clonotype: A read error may explain this, as a much larger clone is one base away. In DNA, the CDR3 is TGCAGTGCTAGAGTCACCTTAGAGAGTGCGCAGTTCTTC. This encodes CSARVTLESAQFF. The rearrangement joins TRBV20-1 to TRBJ2-1; D is undetermined. CDR1 is DFQATT, CDR2 SNEGSKA, per germline (reference sequence). Trimming pared 1 base from V and 12 bases from J, leaving 16 bases between. CDR3 size: 13 residues.

Worth noting for this clonotype: This may come from a read error, since a much larger clone is one base off. V gene TRBV7-9 combines with J gene TRBJ1-2; D possibly corresponds to TRBD1 (5 bases). The CDR3 contains 14 residues. Germline CDR1 and CDR2: SEHNR and FQNEAQ (reference sequence). CDR3 region: CASSLSSPGGGHTF. The DNA of the CDR3 is TGTGCCAGCAGCCTATCTTCTCCGGGGGGTGGCCACACCTTC.

This clonotype was seen ten or more times. The chain couples TRBV2 to TRBJ2-1; maybe TRBD2 (5 bases). Germline assignment: CDR1 SNHLY and CDR2 FYNNEI. V gave up 4 bases and J gave up 6 bases, with 16 bases separating them. The CDR3 sequence is 15 residues long. The CDR3 loop is CASSGASGLSNEQFF. CDR3 DNA sequence: TGTGCCAGCAGTGGGGCCAGCGGACTCAGCAATGAGCAGTTCTTC.

A word on this clonotype: A much larger clone differs from this one at a single base, so this may be a read error. The rearrangement uses TRBV2 and TRBJ2-2; a weak D match, TRBD2 (6 bases). CDR1 is SNHLY, CDR2 FYNNEI, per germline. The CDR3 has 15 residues. CDR3 region: CASSEKGLDTGGLFF. The CDR3 nucleotides read TGTGCCAGCAGTGAAAAGGGTCTGGACACCGGGGGGCTGTTTTTT.

With regard to this clonotype: This could be a read error, since a much larger clone is one nucleotide away. The chain combines TRBV4-1 with TRBJ1-1; weak D call: TRBD1 (5 bases). The V gene's germline CDR1 is MGHRA and CDR2 YSYEKL. Trimming removed 4 bases at V and 2 bases at J, with 14 bases between. There are 15 residues in the CDR3. The CDR3 DNA is TGCGCCAGCAGCCGAGAAGGGGAGGAAAACACTGAAGCTTTCTTT. Its translation: CASSREGEENTEAFF.

This clonotype was counted a few times. The rearrangement joins TRBV5-1 to TRBJ1-2; D gene ambiguous. Germline-derived CDR1 and CDR2 are SGHRS and YFSETQ. The CDR3 length is 16 residues. The V and J ends lost 7 bases and 4 bases respectively, with 23 bases between them. CDR3: CASHARSVRKTYGYTF. CDR3 bases: TGCGCCAGCCACGCCCGATCGGTTCGAAAGACCTATGGCTACACCTTC.

V and J are TRBV7-9 and TRBJ2-1; 14 nucleotides align to TRBD2. V was clipped by 5 bases and J by 7 bases; unmatched bases: 7. CDR1 SEHNR and CDR2 FQNEAQ come from the germline V gene (reference sequence). This CDR3 has 16 residues. The CDR3 nucleotides are TGTGCCAGCAGCGTGCGGACTAGCGGGGGGTTTAATGAGCAGTTCTTC. This translates into CASSVRTSGGFNEQFF.